One sample yielded the 22 T cell receptor beta chains listed below, sequenced in a study of cytomegalovirus exposure and HLA in healthy donors. Sequenced by immunoSEQ multiplex PCR; TCRdb stores in-frame clones only, minus some. This sample has roughly 76,000 clones, with nearly 95% found just once. Sequencing was done on a sample of PBMCs. These receptors all come from a man aged 18 to 30 in good health and CMV-seropositive.

This clone was observed once. The chain is built from TRBV10-2 and TRBJ2-1; TRBD2 is a possible D gene (5 bases). Trimming removed 3 bases from V and 10 bases from J, with 7 bases in between. The CDR3 contains 11 residues. CDR1 is WSHSY and CDR2 is SAAADI in the germline V gene. CDR3 DNA sequence: TGCGCCAGCAGTGATAAGCGGGAGCAGTTCTTC. Translation: CASSDKREQFF.

The CDR3 is CASSQEIRQGERSGNTIYF. DNA of the CDR3: TGCGCCAGCAGCCAAGAAATTCGGCAGGGGGAAAGGTCTGGAAACACCATATATTTT. The rearrangement joins TRBV4-1 to TRBJ1-3; 7 nucleotides match TRBD1. Germline CDR1 reads MGHRA; CDR2 reads YSYEKL. The CDR3 is made up of 19 amino acids. Trimming at V came to 0 bases and at J to 1 base, leaving 12 bases not matched to a gene.

This clone was seen only a few times. This chain connects TRBV6-1 to TRBJ2-7; TRBD1 aligns across 10 bases. Trimming took 1 base from V and 2 from J; bases not matched to a gene: 2. Germline V gene sequence: CDR1 MNHNS, CDR2 SASEGT. The CDR3 is 15 residues long. For the CDR3, the DNA is TGTGCCAGCAGTGAAGAGACAGGGGGCCCCTACGAGCAGTACTTC. This sequence encodes CASSEETGGPYEQYF.

The chain uses TRBV2 and TRBJ2-7; 10 bases line up with TRBD2. The CDR3 is 14 amino acids. V trimming: 4 bases; J trimming: 6 bases; junction bases outside the gene matches: 6. The germline CDR1 and CDR2 sequences are SNHLY and FYNNEI. CDR3 coding DNA: TGTGCCAGCAGTGTAGCGGGAGGAAGCGGCGAGCAGTACTTC. Translation gives CASSVAGGSGEQYF.

The chain carries TRBV5-4 and TRBJ2-5; 8 positions agree with TRBD2. V lost 5 bases to trimming and J lost 2 bases; unmatched junction nucleotides: 8. This CDR3 is 15 amino acids long. The germline CDR1 and CDR2 sequences are SGHNT and YYREEE (reference sequence). Here the CDR3 reads CASSPRSGAQETQYF. The CDR3 nucleotides read TGTGCCAGCAGTCCACGTAGCGGGGCACAAGAGACCCAGTACTTC.

This rearrangement joins TRBV6-5 to TRBJ2-7; TRBD1 aligns across 7 bases. The CDR3 is 15 residues long. The V and J ends lost 3 bases and 4 bases, in that order; junction bases with no gene match: 9. Germline V gene lookup returns CDR1 MNHEY and CDR2 SVGAGI. CDR3 nucleotides: TGTGCCAGCAGTTATCAACAGGGGTGGGGGTACGAGCAGTACTTC. It encodes CASSYQQGWGYEQYF.

V gene TRBV19 combines with J gene TRBJ2-7; D gene ambiguous. The CDR3 covers 13 residues. Trimming left V 1 base short and J 7 bases short, with 11 bases between. From germline, CDR1 is LNHDA and CDR2 SQIVND (reference sequence). CDR3 region: CASSIAPEVEQYF. CDR3 in DNA: TGTGCCAGTAGTATAGCCCCAGAGGTGGAGCAGTACTTC.

This chain uses TRBV6-1 with TRBJ2-1, with 16 positions matching TRBD2. Germline values: CDR1 MNHNS, CDR2 SASEGT. After removal of 4 bases from V and 7 bases from J, the junction contained 16 bases not matched to a gene. The CDR3 is made up of 20 amino acids. The CDR3 region has the DNA TGTGCCAGCAGTGTCCCCACCGGGACTAGCGGGAGGGTTGGCTCTAATGAGCAGTTCTTC. Its protein product is CASSVPTGTSGRVGSNEQFF.

This clone was recorded a few times. The chain joins TRBV29-1 to TRBJ2-5, with D possibly matching TRBD2 (6 bases). V was clipped by 7 bases and J by 6 bases, with 15 bases between them. The CDR3 has 12 residues. Germline V lookup: CDR1 SQVTM, CDR2 ANQGSEA. In DNA form, the CDR3 reads TGCAGCGCCGGGGGAGGCGAACAGACCCAGTACTTC. As protein: CSAGGGEQTQYF.

The genes are TRBV5-1 and TRBJ2-1, with TRBD2 matching 9 bases. The CDR3 runs 14 residues. Germline V gene data show CDR1 as SGHRS and CDR2 as YFSETQ. J gave up 8 bases and V 1 base, and 4 bases lay outside the gene matches. The CDR3 is CASSLSGGFYEQFF. The CDR3 DNA reads TGCGCCAGCAGCTTGAGCGGGGGGTTTTATGAGCAGTTCTTC. Supplemented by reference TRBV5-1 and TRBJ2-1, the full variable domain reads KAGVTQTPRYLIKTRGQQVTLSCSPISGHRSVSWYQQTPGQGLQFLFEYFSETQRNKGNFPGRFSGRQFSNSRSEMNVSTLELGDSALYLCASSLSGGFYEQFFGPGTRLTVL.

This chain connects TRBV30 to TRBJ2-2, with TRBD1 identical over 9 bases. CDR1 and CDR2 (germline): GTSNPN, SVGIG (reference sequence). CDR3 size: 13 residues. J gave up 6 bases and V 8 bases, and 7 bases lay outside the gene matches. CDR3 nucleotides: TGTGCCGGAGGCCGGACAGGGGCCGGGGAGCTGTTTTTT. It encodes CAGGRTGAGELFF.

J is TRBJ2-7 and V is TRBV4-2, with 7 bases fitting TRBD1. This CDR3 has 16 amino acids. The V gene end was trimmed by 2 bases and the J gene end by 7 bases; junction bases not matched to a gene: 14. CDR1 and CDR2 from the germline V gene are LGHNA and YNFKEQ. In DNA, the CDR3 is TGTGCCAGCAGCCAAAATTTCAGGGGGTTTGGGGAGGAGCAGTACTTC. Translation gives CASSQNFRGFGEEQYF.

A single count supports this clone. This chain joins TRBV6-5 and TRBJ2-1; 7 nucleotides match TRBD2. Germline CDR1 MNHEY, CDR2 SVGAGI. V lost 5 bases, J lost 2 bases, and 6 bases stayed unmatched. The CDR3 has 15 amino acids. CDR3 nucleotide sequence: TGTGCCAGCAGTCTCCGGGAGGCCGCCTACAATGAGCAGTTCTTC. The encoded protein is CASSLREAAYNEQFF.

The V gene is TRBV28, the J gene TRBJ2-1, with a weak D call TRBD2 (5 bases). V lost 2 bases and J 8 bases, leaving 10 bases between the germline ends. CDR3 length: 13 residues. The germline gives CDR1 MDHEN, CDR2 SYDVKM. The CDR3 loop is CASSLRGWDEQFF. For the CDR3, the DNA is TGTGCCAGCAGTTTACGGGGATGGGATGAGCAGTTCTTC.

The chain employs TRBV6-1 and TRBJ2-7; no clear D gene. CDR3 length: 16 amino acids. Germline V CDR1 and CDR2: MNHNS, SASEGT. V shed 2 bases and J shed 2 bases, with 16 bases lying between them. For the CDR3, the DNA is TGTGCCAGCAGTGAATTTGGCGGAAAGTATACCTACGAGCAGTACTTC. Amino acid sequence: CASSEFGGKYTYEQYF.

The chain joins TRBV6-1 to TRBJ1-2; 9 bases line up with TRBD1. This CDR3 comprises 14 residues. Trimming took 6 bases from V and 5 from J; bases not matched to a gene: 7. Germline values: CDR1 MNHNS, CDR2 SASEGT. CDR3 nucleotide sequence: TGTGCCAGCAGCCCGGGACAGGGACCTTATGGCTACACCTTC. Protein product: CASSPGQGPYGYTF.

The V call is TRBV30, the J call TRBJ1-1, with D possibly matching TRBD1 (6 bases). CDR3 size: 12 residues. The germline CDR1 and CDR2 sequences are GTSNPN and SVGIG (reference sequence). V lost 5 bases and J lost 5, with 12 bases in between. The CDR3 coding sequence is TGTGCCTGGGGGATAGGGGGTACTGAAGCTTTCTTT. It specifies CAWGIGGTEAFF.

J is TRBJ2-1 and V is TRBV7-9, with no clear D. Germline CDR1 and CDR2: SEHNR and FQNEAQ (reference sequence). The germline V and J ends were trimmed by 4 bases and 6 bases, with 4 bases remaining between them. The CDR3 runs to 11 residues. CDR3 DNA sequence: TGTGCCAGCAGCTCGGGCAATGAGCAGTTCTTC. As protein: CASSSGNEQFF.

The chain has TRBV6-1 and TRBJ2-1; D might be TRBD2 (5 bases). V was cut by 3 bases and J by 9 bases, with 12 bases left in between. CDR1 and CDR2 from the germline V gene are MNHNS and SASEGT. The CDR3 contains 13 residues. The CDR3 region is CASSDLTMGEQFF. The CDR3 DNA reads as TGTGCCAGCAGTGATTTGACTATGGGTGAGCAGTTCTTC.

The V call is TRBV28, the J call TRBJ1-2; D not certain. In germline, CDR1 is MDHEN, CDR2 SYDVKM. The CDR3 runs 13 residues. Trimming removed 5 bases at V and 6 bases at J, with 13 bases between. In nucleotides, the CDR3 is TGTGCCAGCAGTCTCCCCCTTAGAAATGGCTACACCTTC. It is translated as CASSLPLRNGYTF.

The V call is TRBV28, the J call TRBJ2-7, with 10 nucleotides matching TRBD2. Germline V gene data show CDR1 as MDHEN and CDR2 as SYDVKM. CDR3 size: 14 residues. V trimming: 2 bases; J trimming: 5 bases; junction bases outside the gene matches: 3. The CDR3 region is CASSLASGSNEQYF. CDR3 coding DNA: TGTGCCAGCAGTTTAGCTAGCGGGAGCAACGAGCAGTACTTC.

The V call is TRBV27, the J call TRBJ1-2, with D perhaps TRBD1 (5 bases). Germline assignment: CDR1 MNHEY and CDR2 SMNVEV (reference sequence). This CDR3 contains 15 residues. V shed 2 bases and J shed 2 bases, with 12 bases lying between them. The CDR3 DNA reads TGTGCCAGCAGTTTAAAGCCGTGGGGCAACTATGGCTACACCTTC. It encodes CASSLKPWGNYGYTF.